These 28 T cell receptor beta chains share one sample of origin, sequenced in a study of technical replicates of blood from a handful of donors. Profiled with immunoSEQ multiplex PCR; TCRdb holds only in-frame clones, not every one. The sample includes 75,000 to 90,000 clones, just over 90% of them seen just once. Sequencing was done on a sample of T cells isolated from PBMCs. The source of these receptors is a human donor in good health.

This clone came up once. This chain uses TRBV25-1 with TRBJ2-4, with D uncertain. The CDR3 extends over 15 amino acids. Germline V lookup: CDR1 MGHDK, CDR2 SYGVNS. With 4 bases removed from V and 5 bases from J, the gap between germline ends came to 15 bases. This chain's CDR3 is CASSVLHRRENIQYF. CDR3 nucleotide sequence: TGTGCCAGCAGTGTTCTCCACCGGAGAGAAAACATTCAGTACTTC.

V is TRBV5-1 and J is TRBJ2-7; TRBD1 matches at 11 bases. The V gene's germline CDR1 is SGHRS and CDR2 YFSETQ. The V segment lost 4 bases and the J segment 7 bases; nucleotides outside the gene matches: 10. The length of the CDR3 is 15 residues. The CDR3, as DNA: TGCGCCAGCAGCCTAGCGGGACAGGGGGTGGTGGAGCAGTACTTC. Residues: CASSLAGQGVVEQYF.

V is TRBV29-1 and J is TRBJ1-1; D gene ambiguous. V was clipped by 4 bases and J by 5 bases, with 14 bases between them. CDR1 is SQVTM and CDR2 is ANQGSEA in the germline V gene. The CDR3 consists of 13 residues. The CDR3 bases are TGCAGCGTTGCAGCGTGGGGAGAAACTGAAGCTTTCTTT. It translates to CSVAAWGETEAFF. Full variable domain (rest looked up from reference TRBV29-1 and TRBJ1-1): SAVISQKPSRDICQRGTSLTIQCQVDSQVTMMFWYRQQPGQSLTLIATANQGSEATYESGFVIDKFPISRPNLTFSTLTVSNMSPEDSSIYLCSVAAWGETEAFFGQGTRLTVV.

The V and J genes are TRBV4-1 and TRBJ2-1; 14 nucleotides line up with TRBD2. Germline CDR1 reads MGHRA; CDR2 reads YSYEKL. This CDR3 is 18 amino acids long. J gave up 6 bases and V 4 bases, and 11 bases lay outside the gene matches. CDR3 region: CASSRGLAGALSRNEQFF. The CDR3 nucleotides are TGCGCCAGCAGCCGGGGACTAGCGGGAGCTTTGAGCCGCAATGAGCAGTTCTTC.

The chain uses TRBV14 and TRBJ2-1, with D uncertain. CDR1 is SGHDN, CDR2 FVKESK, per germline. Trimming removed 1 base from V and 8 bases from J, with 3 bases in between. The CDR3 covers 11 residues. The CDR3 coding sequence is TGTGCCAGCAGCCAAGCCTATGAGCAGTTCTTC. Translated, it gives CASSQAYEQFF.

The chain combines TRBV11-2 with TRBJ1-1; D is possibly TRBD1 (6 bases). Germline-derived CDR1 and CDR2 are SGHAT and FQNNGV. The CDR3 contains 18 residues. Trimming cost V 5 bases and J 3 bases, with 25 bases left between them. The CDR3 is CASSDKGGVGRDHTEAFF. In DNA form, the CDR3 reads TGTGCCAGCAGCGACAAAGGGGGGGTGGGCAGGGACCACACTGAAGCTTTCTTT.

This chain uses TRBV4-2 with TRBJ2-3; 7 bases are shared with TRBD2. V trimming: 1 base; J trimming: 2 bases; junction bases outside the gene matches: 12. This CDR3 is built from 18 residues. CDR1 and CDR2 from the germline V gene are LGHNA and YNFKEQ. This CDR3 reads CASSQGGWEGRHTDTQYF. The CDR3 region has the DNA TGTGCCAGCAGCCAAGGAGGATGGGAGGGCCGACACACAGATACGCAGTATTTT.

In its sample, this clone was seen a few times. Here the CDR3 DNA reads TGTGCCAGCAGCTACGACTGGTCACCCCTCCACTTT. It yields the protein CASSYDWSPLHF. V usage is TRBV5-4 and J usage is TRBJ1-6, with D uncertain. Germline V CDR1 and CDR2: SGHNT, YYREEE (reference sequence). Trimming stripped 3 bases from V and 10 bases from J, with 8 bases between. This CDR3 contains 12 residues.

The chain links TRBV28 to TRBJ1-1, with D perhaps matching TRBD1 (6 bases). V lost 7 bases to trimming and J lost 8 bases, with 20 bases between them. Germline V gives CDR1 MDHEN, CDR2 SYDVKM. The CDR3 is 14 amino acids. The CDR3 spells CASIVQGSSTEAFF. The CDR3 coding sequence is TGTGCCAGCATCGTCCAGGGGTCGTCCACCGAAGCTTTCTTT. Using reference TRBV28 and TRBJ1-1 for the parts outside the CDR3, the full variable domain is DVKVTQSSRYLVKRTGEKVFLECVQDMDHENMFWYRQDPGLGLRLIYFSYDVKMKEKGDIPEGYSVSREKKERFSLILESASTNQTSMYLCASIVQGSSTEAFFGQGTRLTVV.

This chain links TRBV5-4 with TRBJ1-1, with D possibly TRBD1 on 5 matching bases. The V end was cut by 3 bases, the J end by 4 bases, with 13 bases between. Germline V lookup: CDR1 SGHNT, CDR2 YYREEE (reference sequence). The CDR3 is 14 residues long. This chain's CDR3 is CASSSPQGSTEAFF. CDR3 nucleotide sequence: TGTGCCAGCAGCTCCCCTCAGGGATCCACTGAAGCTTTCTTT.

In DNA form, the CDR3 reads TGCGCCAGCAGCGAGGGGCAGAATCAGCCCCAGCATTTT. It translates to CASSEGQNQPQHF. The genes are TRBV10-1 and TRBJ1-5, with D possibly being TRBD1 (5 bases). This CDR3 is built from 13 residues. Between the trimmed V and J ends, which lost 6 bases and 4 bases, there was a span of 10 bases. Germline assignment: CDR1 WNHNN and CDR2 SYGVQD (reference sequence).

The rearrangement links TRBV5-1 to TRBJ2-3; no reliable D call. The CDR3 sequence is 15 residues long. V lost 3 bases, J lost 3 bases, and 14 bases lay in between. The germline CDR1 and CDR2 sequences are SGHRS and YFSETQ. CDR3 protein: CASSSLDFITDTQYF. In DNA, the CDR3 is TGCGCCAGCAGCTCCTTAGACTTCATAACAGATACGCAGTATTTT.

The chain has TRBV28 and TRBJ2-7; D gene uncertain. This CDR3 is built from 15 residues. Germline lookup yields CDR1 MDHEN and CDR2 SYDVKM. The V end lost 2 bases, the J end lost 1 base, and 12 bases lay between the germline ends. CDR3 residues: CASSLDPLESYEQYF. CDR3 bases: TGTGCCAGCAGTTTAGATCCTCTGGAGTCCTACGAGCAGTACTTC.

The table lists this clone with a count of one. The chain has TRBV6-4 and TRBJ2-3; 10 positions agree with TRBD2. This CDR3 is built from 16 residues. In germline, CDR1 is MRHNA, CDR2 SNTAGT. J gave up 6 bases and V 0 bases, and 6 bases lay outside the gene matches. The CDR3 loop is CASSDSTSGGADTQYF. The CDR3 DNA is TGTGCCAGCAGTGACTCGACCAGCGGGGGGGCGGATACGCAGTATTTT.

V gene TRBV19 combines with J gene TRBJ2-1; a weak D match, TRBD2 (5 bases). CDR3 length equals 16 residues. Trimming stripped 5 bases from V and 0 bases from J, with 14 bases between. CDR1 is LNHDA, CDR2 SQIVND, per germline (reference sequence). The CDR3 nucleotides read TGTGCCAGTAGTCCCAACCGGGGAAGCTCCTACAATGAGCAGTTCTTC. This encodes CASSPNRGSSYNEQFF.

The CDR3 bases are TGTGCCAGCAGTTACGGGACAGGGGTGGAGACCCAGTACTTC. Protein sequence: CASSYGTGVETQYF. V and J are TRBV28 and TRBJ2-5, with 10 bases that match TRBD1. Per germline, CDR1 MDHEN and CDR2 SYDVKM. V was clipped by 4 bases and J by 5 bases; unmatched bases: 4. The CDR3 is 14 amino acids.

The chain uses TRBV5-6 and TRBJ1-6; D possibly corresponds to TRBD1 (6 bases). The CDR3 sequence is 15 residues long. CDR1 is SGHDT and CDR2 is YYEEEE in the germline V gene. Trimming left V 5 bases short and J 6 bases short, with 15 bases between. The CDR3 here is CASRGQPASNSPLHF. CDR3 DNA sequence: TGTGCCAGCAGAGGACAGCCTGCCTCTAATTCACCCCTCCACTTT.

The rearrangement joins TRBV13 to TRBJ1-1, with 7 bases identical to TRBD1. V shed 5 bases, J shed 8 bases, and the junction held 8 bases outside the gene matches. The CDR3 is 13 amino acids. Germline lookup yields CDR1 PRHDT and CDR2 FYEKMQ (reference sequence). The DNA for the CDR3 is TGTGCCAGCAGCGGAGACAGGGTACAGGAAGCTTTCTTT. It encodes CASSGDRVQEAFF.

The chain employs TRBV4-1 and TRBJ2-2, with TRBD2 matching 10 bases. Unmatched junction bases numbered 13, after V lost 2 bases and J lost 4 bases. This CDR3 spans 19 amino acids. Per the germline V gene, CDR1 is MGHRA and CDR2 is YSYEKL. The CDR3 here is CASSQPRGSGGTITGELFF. The CDR3 DNA is TGCGCCAGCAGCCAACCGCGGGGTAGCGGGGGGACCATCACCGGGGAGCTGTTTTTT.

CDR3 in amino acids: CASGRLPGEKLFF. In DNA, the CDR3 is TGTGCCAGCGGTAGGCTTCCGGGTGAAAAACTGTTTTTT. This chain links TRBV6-1 with TRBJ1-4; D is ambiguous. The CDR3 consists of 13 residues. CDR1 MNHNS and CDR2 SASEGT come from the germline V gene. The V end was cut by 8 bases, the J end by 7 bases, with 14 bases between.

The V call is TRBV5-5, the J call TRBJ1-4, with D possibly being TRBD1 (6 bases). The germline V gene has CDR1 SGHKS and CDR2 YYEKEE (reference sequence). This CDR3 comprises 13 residues. Trimming shortened V by 3 bases and J by 4 bases, and 7 bases separated the two germline ends. As DNA, the CDR3 is TGTGCCAGCAGCTCGGACAGTAATGAAAAACTGTTTTTT. Translation: CASSSDSNEKLFF.

The chain couples TRBV5-1 to TRBJ2-1, with 8 bases identical to TRBD2. V trimming: 0 bases; J trimming: 3 bases; junction bases outside the gene matches: 8. This CDR3 spans 17 amino acids. The germline V gene has CDR1 SGHRS and CDR2 YFSETQ. In DNA form, the CDR3 reads TGCGCCAGCAGCTTGGATAACACGGGGGGGATCTACAATGAGCAGTTCTTC. Its translation is CASSLDNTGGIYNEQFF.

The genes are TRBV9 and TRBJ1-1; no definite D call. The germline CDR1 and CDR2 sequences are SGDLS and YYNGEE. Trimming cost V 3 bases and J 9 bases, with 15 bases left between them. This CDR3 is built from 13 residues. For the CDR3, the DNA is TGTGCCAGCAGCGCTATACTAACATCTAAAGCTTTCTTT. Translated: CASSAILTSKAFF.

This clone was detected a few times. The chain has TRBV6-6 and TRBJ2-1; TRBD1 agrees at 9 bases. V lost 6 bases, J lost 5 bases, and 11 bases stayed unmatched. Germline V CDR1 and CDR2: MNHNY, SVGAGI (reference sequence). The CDR3 is 16 residues long. CDR3 sequence: CASRPGQGVTDNEQFF. CDR3 coding DNA: TGTGCCAGCAGACCGGGACAGGGTGTAACAGACAATGAGCAGTTCTTC.

J is TRBJ1-1 and V is TRBV7-9; possible D gene TRBD1, 6 bases. The CDR3 spans 16 residues. Per the germline V gene, CDR1 is SEHNR and CDR2 is FQNEAQ (reference sequence). Trimming shortened V by 5 bases and J by 1 base, and 17 bases separated the two germline ends. The chain's CDR3 is CASSRAGARKNTEAFF. In DNA form, the CDR3 reads TGTGCCAGCAGCCGCGCAGGGGCCAGGAAGAACACTGAAGCTTTCTTT.

This clone came up once. The chain combines TRBV6-5 with TRBJ2-7; D is possibly TRBD1 (6 bases). V lost 6 bases and J 4 bases, leaving 13 bases between the germline ends. Germline CDR1 reads MNHEY; CDR2 reads SVGAGI. The CDR3 totals 13 residues. The CDR3: CASRPTGQYEQYF. The CDR3 nucleotides read TGTGCCAGCAGGCCTACCGGACAGTACGAGCAGTACTTC.

The chain joins TRBV7-3 to TRBJ2-1; TRBD2 agrees at 11 bases. Germline V gives CDR1 SGHTA, CDR2 FQGTGA. CDR3 size: 16 residues. The V segment lost 5 bases and the J segment 8 bases; nucleotides outside the gene matches: 11. CDR3 DNA sequence: TGTGCCAGCAGCCTCCTTAGCGGGGGGGCCGGCTATGAGCAGTTCTTC. This codes for CASSLLSGGAGYEQFF.

This chain connects TRBV7-9 to TRBJ1-4, with 9 nucleotides matching TRBD1. Germline CDR1 reads SEHNR; CDR2 reads FQNEAQ (reference sequence). V was clipped by 5 bases and J by 5 bases; unmatched bases: 9. The CDR3 has 16 amino acids. The CDR3 spells CASSPPPDRGNEKLFF. Here the CDR3 DNA reads TGTGCCAGCAGCCCCCCCCCGGACAGGGGCAATGAAAAACTGTTTTTT.